The 24 T cell receptor beta chains below were found in one sample sequenced in a study of Graves' ophthalmopathy and Graves' hyperthyroidism (dated by TCRdb to 2017 to 2018). Sequencing relied on an Illumina HiSeq 2000. TCR beta CDR3 regions were amplified from RNA transcripts for repertoire sequencing. The first round was an RT-PCR using HTBI primers with the Qiagen OneStep RT-PCR kit, and this first round was followed by a second-round multiplex PCR, then size selection and purification. The public reads were quality trimmed at Q25 with fastp and then assembled into clones with MiXCR by TCRdb, keeping productive beta chains. Identical CDR3 protein sequences are pooled into one entry, listed with their most common genes and DNA. Here the sample has about 390,000 distinct CDR3 sequences; 17% occur a single time. 2.4% of the sample is in the top ten clones. What was sequenced was peripheral blood. These receptors came from an adult woman with stable Graves' hyperthyroidism.

At least ten counts were recorded for this clonotype. The chain links TRBV20-1 to TRBJ2-7, with 7 bases that match TRBD2. Germline-derived CDR1 and CDR2 are DFQATT and SNEGSKA (reference sequence). The CDR3 contains 16 residues. V lost 1 base, J lost 2 bases, and 11 bases stayed unmatched. The CDR3 region is CSARVSRASGTYEQYF. In nucleotides, the CDR3 is TGCAGTGCTAGAGTCTCTCGGGCTAGCGGAACCTACGAGCAGTACTTC.

The V and J genes are TRBV20-1 and TRBJ2-5, with D possibly TRBD1 on 6 matching bases. V lost 2 bases and J lost 1, with 11 bases in between. The CDR3 sequence is 14 residues long. Germline lookup yields CDR1 DFQATT and CDR2 SNEGSKA (reference sequence). CDR3 bases: TGCAGTGCTAGACCTACAGGGACCCAAGAGACCCAGTACTTC. Its protein is CSARPTGTQETQYF.

This clonotype has just a few counts. The chain carries TRBV7-9 and TRBJ2-3; the D gene is possibly TRBD2 (5 bases). The V and J ends lost 6 bases and 0 bases respectively, with 13 bases between them. Germline CDR1 and CDR2: SEHNR and FQNEAQ (reference sequence). The CDR3 is 15 amino acids. The CDR3 DNA follows: TGTGCCAGCAGTTCGGGGAGTTTAAGCACAGATACGCAGTATTTT. It encodes CASSSGSLSTDTQYF.

This clonotype was counted many times. CDR3 residues: CASSQDGLYGYTF. For the CDR3, the DNA is TGTGCCAGCAGCCAAGACGGACTCTATGGCTACACCTTC. The V gene is TRBV12-3 or TRBV12-4, the J gene TRBJ1-2; no firm D call. V was shortened by 6 bases and J by 4 bases, with 12 bases between the two germline ends. This CDR3 is 13 amino acids long.

This clonotype was recorded at least ten times. The J gene is TRBJ2-7, the V gene TRBV20-1, with D possibly being TRBD1 (5 bases). From germline, CDR1 is DFQATT and CDR2 SNEGSKA (reference sequence). This CDR3 is built from 13 residues. Trimming shortened V by 2 bases and J by 3 bases, and 11 bases separated the two germline ends. The CDR3 is CSARRYDSYEQYF. The DNA of the CDR3 is TGCAGTGCTAGACGGTATGACAGCTACGAGCAGTACTTC.

Many counts were recorded for this clonotype. The rearrangement uses TRBV20-1 and TRBJ2-7; D gene unclear. Germline CDR1 DFQATT, CDR2 SNEGSKA (reference sequence). The ends were cut back, 1 base at V and 2 bases at J, with 15 bases in the middle. The CDR3 runs 15 residues. The CDR3 spells CSARVQMRTPYEQYF. The DNA of the CDR3 is TGCAGTGCTAGAGTTCAGATGCGGACCCCCTACGAGCAGTACTTC.

This clonotype has just a few counts. At one end, the junction sequence differs from germline, possibly due to a read error. The chain has TRBV7-9 and TRBJ1-1; D unclear. Germline-derived CDR1 and CDR2 are SEHNR and FQNEAQ (reference sequence). The CDR3 extends over 13 amino acids. The CDR3 DNA reads TGTGCCAGCAGCCCTACGATGAACACTGAAGCTTGCTTT. Its translation is CASSPTMNTEACF.

This clonotype was seen many times. The chain carries TRBV20-1 and TRBJ2-5, with a tentative D call TRBD1 (5 bases). The CDR3 spans 15 residues. Trimming left V 2 bases short and J 5 bases short, with 18 bases between. The germline CDR1 and CDR2 sequences are DFQATT and SNEGSKA (reference sequence). CDR3 sequence reads: CSARIPLRQKETQYF. The CDR3 nucleotides read TGCAGTGCTAGAATCCCCCTGAGACAGAAGGAGACCCAGTACTTC.

This clonotype appeared many times. The rearrangement uses TRBV6-1 and TRBJ2-3; D not resolved. Germline loops: CDR1 MNHNS, CDR2 SASEGT. The CDR3 sequence is 13 residues long. The V gene lost 6 bases and the J gene lost 3 bases, with 10 bases spanning the gap. The chain's CDR3 is CASSPPGTDTQYF. In DNA form, the CDR3 reads TGTGCCAGCAGCCCACCCGGGACAGATACGCAGTATTTT.

This clonotype was counted at least ten times. Since no conserved phenylalanine or tryptophan closes the CDR3, a read error is the likely cause. V usage is TRBV6-5 and J usage is TRBJ2-5; 11 bases match TRBD2. The V and J ends lost 0 bases and 2 bases, in that order; junction bases with no gene match: 5. This CDR3 is built from 17 residues. Germline-derived CDR1 and CDR2 are MNHEY and SVGAGI. The CDR3, as DNA: TGTGCCAGCAGTTACTCCTTGACTAGCGGGGTTCAAGAGACCCAGTACCTC. Translated, it gives CASSYSLTSGVQETQYL.

This clonotype has a count of ten or more. This rearrangement joins TRBV6-2 or TRBV6-3 to TRBJ2-2; TRBD2 aligns across 8 bases. CDR1 and CDR2 from the germline V gene are MNHEY and SVGEGT. There are 16 residues in the CDR3. Unmatched junction bases numbered 10, after V lost 6 bases and J lost 4 bases. In DNA, the CDR3 is TGTGCCAGCAGCCACCCGGGCGGGAGGCTCACCGGGGAGCTGTTTTTT. Amino acid sequence: CASSHPGGRLTGELFF.

This clonotype was recorded at least ten times. V and J are TRBV4-1 and TRBJ1-6, with D possibly being TRBD1 (5 bases). The CDR3 length is 13 residues. The germline V gene encodes CDR1 MGHRA and CDR2 YSYEKL. V was trimmed by 0 bases and J by 15 bases, leaving 12 bases between them. The CDR3 nucleotides read TGCGCCAGCAGCCAAGATAAGGGGAGCCTCCTCCACTTT. Its translation: CASSQDKGSLLHF.

This clonotype was observed at least ten times. The CDR3: CASSQDTGEGRFETQYF. The CDR3 nucleotides read TGCGCCAGCAGCCAAGATACGGGGGAGGGCCGGTTTGAGACCCAGTACTTC. The rearrangement joins TRBV4-3 to TRBJ2-5; 7 bases agree with TRBD2. Germline V gives CDR1 LGHNA, CDR2 YSLEER. The CDR3 extends over 17 amino acids. Losses at the gene ends were 0 bases for V and 5 bases for J; bases not matched to a gene: 12.

The DNA for the CDR3 is TGCAGTGCTAGAGACCACCCGGGGGGAACTGAAGCTTTCTTT. Its translation: CSARDHPGGTEAFF. The chain recombines TRBV20-1 with TRBJ1-1, with D tentatively TRBD1 (5 bases). This CDR3 comprises 14 residues. V shed 0 bases and J shed 5 bases, with 13 bases lying between them. Germline V lookup: CDR1 DFQATT, CDR2 SNEGSKA (reference sequence).

Ten or more counts support this clonotype. The chain couples TRBV10-3 to TRBJ2-7; 14 bases line up with TRBD2. The V gene end was trimmed by 6 bases and the J gene end by 5 bases; junction bases not matched to a gene: 12. This CDR3 comprises 17 residues. CDR1 is ENHRY and CDR2 is SYGVKD in the germline V gene. The CDR3 DNA sequence: TGTGCCATCAGCCGAACCGGGACTAGCGGGAGTAACAACGAGCAGTACTTC. Amino acid sequence: CAISRTGTSGSNNEQYF.

This clonotype was picked up a small number of times. This may come from a read error, since a much larger clone is one base off. J is TRBJ1-1 and V is TRBV29-1; D is unresolved. In germline, CDR1 is SQVTM, CDR2 ANQGSEA. V lost 7 bases to trimming and J lost 1 base, with 10 bases between them. The CDR3 length is 12 residues. In DNA form, the CDR3 reads TGCAGCGCCGCTGACGGGAACACTGAAGCTTTCTTT. Amino acid sequence: CSAADGNTEAFF.

This clonotype has at least ten counts. The conserved phenylalanine or tryptophan is not found at the CDR3 terminus, so this likely reflects a read error. The chain recombines TRBV20-1 with TRBJ2-7; D is possibly TRBD1 (5 bases). The CDR3 has 16 residues. Germline loops: CDR1 DFQATT, CDR2 SNEGSKA (reference sequence). V was cut by 5 bases and J by 2 bases, with 22 bases left in between. CDR3 nucleotides: TGCAGTGCTTCAGGCGCTGGGCAGGGTGTTGCCTACGAGCAGTACCTC. This codes for CSASGAGQGVAYEQYL.

At least ten counts were recorded for this clonotype. V and J are TRBV6-2 or TRBV6-3 and TRBJ2-7, with D hard to call. V was cut by 6 bases and J by 3 bases, with 9 bases left in between. Germline CDR1 MNHEY, CDR2 SVGEGT. The CDR3 covers 12 residues. The CDR3 spells CASRREYYEQYF. The CDR3 coding sequence is TGTGCCAGCAGACGCGAATACTACGAGCAGTACTTC.

At least ten counts were recorded for this clonotype. The chain employs TRBV5-1 and TRBJ1-6, with 7 bases fitting TRBD1. CDR1 and CDR2 from the germline V gene are SGHRS and YFSETQ. J was trimmed by 9 bases and V by 1 base; bases with no gene match: 4. CDR3 length: 14 amino acids. Here the CDR3 reads CASSLTGTASPLHF. CDR3 coding DNA: TGCGCCAGCAGCTTGACGGGGACAGCTTCACCCCTCCACTTT. Supplemented by reference TRBV5-1 and TRBJ1-6, the full variable domain reads KAGVTQTPRYLIKTRGQQVTLSCSPISGHRSVSWYQQTPGQGLQFLFEYFSETQRNKGNFPGRFSGRQFSNSRSEMNVSTLELGDSALYLCASSLTGTASPLHFGNGTRLTVT.

This clonotype was recorded a few times. This chain joins TRBV5-4 and TRBJ2-7; a weak D match, TRBD2 (6 bases). The CDR3 is made up of 17 amino acids. The germline V gene has CDR1 SGHNT and CDR2 YYREEE (reference sequence). V was pared by 0 bases and J by 0 bases, with 16 bases between. CDR3 sequence reads: CASSLGSFSGDSYEQYF. The CDR3 bases are TGTGCCAGCAGCTTGGGTTCATTTAGCGGCGACTCCTACGAGCAGTACTTC.

This clonotype was seen at least ten times. V usage is TRBV6-5 and J usage is TRBJ1-2; D gene uncertain. The V gene lost 6 bases and the J gene lost 2 bases, with 10 bases spanning the gap. CDR3 length: 13 amino acids. In germline, CDR1 is MNHEY, CDR2 SVGAGI. The CDR3 reads CASSSGLNYGYTF. As DNA, the CDR3 is TGTGCCAGCAGCTCAGGACTAAACTATGGCTACACCTTC.

This clonotype was seen a few times. This chain uses TRBV5-1 with TRBJ2-7, with D possibly TRBD2 on 6 matching bases. Germline V CDR1 and CDR2: SGHRS, YFSETQ. CDR3 size: 16 residues. The V gene lost 1 base and the J gene lost 1 base, with 15 bases spanning the gap. CDR3 coding DNA: TGCGCCAGCAGCTTGCCCGGGGGTGGAGAGTCCTACGAGCAGTACTTC. Translated, it gives CASSLPGGGESYEQYF.

This clonotype was counted only a few times. The chain couples TRBV6-2 or TRBV6-3 to TRBJ2-7; 11 positions match TRBD2. The germline V gene encodes CDR1 MNHEY and CDR2 SVGEGT. Germline trimming cut 6 bases from V and 4 bases from J; bases unmatched to any gene: 8. This CDR3 is 15 amino acids long. The CDR3 is CASRKPGLAAYEQYF. CDR3 DNA: TGTGCCAGCAGAAAACCGGGACTAGCGGCGTACGAGCAGTACTTC.

This clonotype was counted a few times. This chain uses TRBV27 with TRBJ2-4; 7 bases line up with TRBD1. This CDR3 contains 18 residues. Germline CDR1 is MNHEY and CDR2 is SMNVEV (reference sequence). J gave up 1 base and V 8 bases, and 17 bases lay outside the gene matches. DNA for the CDR3: TGTGCCAGCGCAAATAATCTAAGGGGGCGCCGGGCCAAAAACATTCAGTACTTC. Translated: CASANNLRGRRAKNIQYF.